A selection of T cell receptor beta chains follows, all from one sample in a study of post-analysis software for immune sequencing data. MiXCR was run by TCRdb on the PCR reads, yielding one entry per CDR3 protein. The table lists hundreds of thousands of distinct CDR3 sequences, less than 35% of them singletons, with around 15% in the top ten. Sequenced material: blood. The receptor set was obtained from a girl aged 5 to 17 with multiple sclerosis. CDR3s include the opening cysteine and the closing phenylalanine or tryptophan. Fields, in order: clone size, J gene, V gene, D gene, CDR3 protein, CDR3 DNA. A D gene is named only where the DNA matches it firmly. Expanded clones get a size class; other rows say once, few or many, or leave the size out.

abundance: many; j_gene: TRBJ1-2; v_gene: TRBV5-5; d_gene: TRBD1; CDR3aa: CASSLESGGFGYTF; CDR3nt: TGTGCCAGCAGCTTGGAGTCAGGGGGTTTTGGCTACACCTTC
abundance: few; j_gene: TRBJ2-5; v_gene: TRBV20-1; d_gene: TRBD1; CDR3aa: CSATTPDRRHQETQYF; CDR3nt: TGCAGTGCTACTACCCCGGACAGGAGACACCAAGAGACCCAGTACTTC
abundance: few; j_gene: TRBJ1-6; v_gene: TRBV20-1; d_gene: .; CDR3aa: CSARPRGGRPYNSPLHF; CDR3nt: TGCAGTGCTAGACCCAGGGGAGGGCGCCCCTATAATTCACCCCTCCACTTT
abundance: few; j_gene: TRBJ2-7; v_gene: TRBV5-1; d_gene: TRBD1; CDR3aa: CASSLAPGTGSYEQYF; CDR3nt: TGCGCCAGCAGCTTGGCCCCCGGGACAGGGTCCTACGAGCAGTACTTC
abundance: .; j_gene: TRBJ1-2; v_gene: TRBV18; d_gene: .; CDR3aa: CASSPEAGNGYTF; CDR3nt: TGTGCCAGCTCACCAGAGGCAGGGAATGGCTACACCTTC
abundance: .; j_gene: TRBJ1-1; v_gene: TRBV29-1; d_gene: .; CDR3aa: CSVPVGSNTEAFF; CDR3nt: TGCAGCGTACCCGTGGGGTCGAACACTGAAGCTTTCTTT
abundance: .; j_gene: TRBJ2-7; v_gene: TRBV6-4; d_gene: .; CDR3aa: CASSDPELSQQSSYEQYF; CDR3nt: TGTGCCAGCAGTGACCCAGAGTTGAGCCAACAAAGCTCCTACGAGCAGTACTTC
abundance: few; j_gene: TRBJ1-2; v_gene: TRBV4-2; d_gene: TRBD1; CDR3aa: CASRQGKEEDGYTF; CDR3nt: TGTGCCAGCAGACAGGGGAAGGAGGAAGATGGCTACACCTTC
abundance: .; j_gene: TRBJ1-5; v_gene: TRBV28; d_gene: TRBD1; CDR3aa: CASSRPLDRSVRPQHF; CDR3nt: TGTGCCAGCAGTCGGCCGTTGGACAGGTCTGTGAGACCCCAGCATTTT
abundance: .; j_gene: TRBJ2-7; v_gene: TRBV6-5; d_gene: .; CDR3aa: CASSNRQGGYEQYF; CDR3nt: TGTGCCAGCAGTAATCGACAGGGAGGCTACGAGCAGTACTTC
abundance: .; j_gene: TRBJ2-3; v_gene: TRBV20-1; d_gene: TRBD2; CDR3aa: CSARDVTSGETDTQYF; CDR3nt: TGCAGTGCTAGGGACGTGACTAGCGGGGAAACAGATACGCAGTATTTT
abundance: few; j_gene: TRBJ2-1; v_gene: TRBV18; d_gene: .; CDR3aa: CASSPDRPPVNEQFF; CDR3nt: TGTGCCAGCTCACCCGACCGACCTCCAGTAAATGAGCAGTTCTTC
abundance: .; j_gene: TRBJ2-7; v_gene: TRBV2; d_gene: TRBD1; CDR3aa: CASSPTGGEAYEQYF; CDR3nt: TGTGCCAGCAGCCCTACAGGGGGCGAAGCCTACGAGCAGTACTTC
abundance: .; j_gene: TRBJ2-7; v_gene: TRBV6-5; d_gene: .; CDR3aa: CASSYRDYSGYEQYF; CDR3nt: TGTGCCAGCAGCTACAGAGATTATTCGGGCTACGAGCAGTACTTC
abundance: .; j_gene: TRBJ2-3; v_gene: TRBV3-1; d_gene: .; CDR3aa: CASSQDSSGLHHTQYF; CDR3nt: TGTGCCAGCAGCCAAGACTCCAGCGGGCTACATCATACGCAGTATTTT
abundance: .; j_gene: TRBJ1-4; v_gene: TRBV9; d_gene: TRBD1; CDR3aa: CASGRGQGVEKLFF; CDR3nt: TGTGCCAGTGGTAGGGGACAGGGGGTTGAAAAACTGTTTTTT
abundance: .; j_gene: TRBJ1-5; v_gene: TRBV4-3; d_gene: .; CDR3aa: CASSQVFSNQPQHF; CDR3nt: TGCGCCAGCAGCCAAGTTTTTAGCAATCAGCCCCAGCATTTT
abundance: .; j_gene: TRBJ2-5; v_gene: TRBV5-1; d_gene: TRBD1; CDR3aa: CASSSPGQGGQETQYF; CDR3nt: TGCGCCAGCAGCTCCCCGGGACAGGGCGGCCAAGAGACCCAGTACTTC
abundance: .; j_gene: TRBJ2-7; v_gene: TRBV18; d_gene: TRBD2; CDR3aa: CVSSRGTSPSYEQYF; CDR3nt: TGTGTCAGCTCACGAGGGACTAGTCCCTCTTACGAGCAGTACTTC
abundance: .; j_gene: TRBJ2-1; v_gene: TRBV4-1; d_gene: TRBD2; CDR3aa: CASSPLWGGRNEQFF; CDR3nt: TGCGCCAGCAGCCCCCTATGGGGGGGTCGGAATGAGCAGTTCTTC
abundance: .; j_gene: TRBJ1-1; v_gene: TRBV6-5; d_gene: TRBD1; CDR3aa: CASTPGQGNTEAFF; CDR3nt: TGTGCCAGCACCCCGGGACAGGGGAACACTGAAGCTTTCTTT
abundance: few; j_gene: TRBJ1-2; v_gene: TRBV20-1; d_gene: .; CDR3aa: CSARRFRARHPRDYGYTF; CDR3nt: TGCAGTGCTAGAAGGTTTCGGGCGAGACACCCGCGGGACTATGGCTACACCTTC
abundance: .; j_gene: TRBJ2-5; v_gene: TRBV5-1; d_gene: .; CDR3aa: CASSSPGTGLGEQYF; CDR3nt: TGCGCCAGCAGCTCGCCCGGGACAGGACTAGGAGAGCAGTACTTC
abundance: few; j_gene: TRBJ2-7; v_gene: TRBV7-2; d_gene: TRBD2; CDR3aa: CASSRTSGGPYEQYF; CDR3nt: TGTGCCAGCAGTCGGACTAGCGGGGGGCCTTACGAGCAGTACTTC
abundance: few; j_gene: TRBJ2-1; v_gene: TRBV4-2; d_gene: .; CDR3aa: CASSQDGREQFF; CDR3nt: TGTGCCAGCAGCCAAGATGGCAGGGAGCAGTTCTTC
abundance: .; j_gene: TRBJ2-5; v_gene: TRBV12-3/TRBV12-4; d_gene: .; CDR3aa: CASSHPDRETQYF; CDR3nt: TGTGCCAGCAGCCACCCGGATAGAGAGACCCAGTACTTC
abundance: many; j_gene: TRBJ2-3; v_gene: TRBV12-3/TRBV12-4; d_gene: .; CDR3aa: CASSLDTQYF; CDR3nt: TGTGCCAGCAGTTTAGATACGCAGTATTTT
abundance: many; j_gene: TRBJ1-2; v_gene: TRBV29-1; d_gene: TRBD1; CDR3aa: CSAGQPNYGYTF; CDR3nt: TGCAGCGCGGGACAGCCAAACTATGGCTACACCTTC
abundance: few; j_gene: TRBJ2-1; v_gene: TRBV12-3/TRBV12-4; d_gene: TRBD1; CDR3aa: CASSFRSTGDGEQFF; CDR3nt: TGTGCCAGCAGTTTCAGGTCTACAGGGGACGGTGAGCAGTTCTTC
abundance: .; j_gene: TRBJ2-3; v_gene: TRBV24-1; d_gene: TRBD2; CDR3aa: CATSELAGASSDTQYF; CDR3nt: TGTGCCACCAGTGAGCTAGCGGGGGCCTCGTCAGATACGCAGTATTTT
abundance: .; j_gene: TRBJ1-2; v_gene: TRBV4-1; d_gene: .; CDR3aa: CASSQDPFPRDAANYGYTF; CDR3nt: TGCGCCAGCAGCCAAGACCCTTTTCCCCGGGACGCAGCTAACTATGGCTACACCTTC
abundance: few; j_gene: TRBJ2-1; v_gene: TRBV9; d_gene: TRBD2; CDR3aa: CASSVEVMLAGGAYNEQFF; CDR3nt: TGTGCCAGCAGCGTAGAGGTCATGCTAGCGGGGGGCGCCTACAATGAGCAGTTCTTC
abundance: few; j_gene: TRBJ2-3; v_gene: TRBV6-6; d_gene: .; CDR3aa: CASSGRLSTDTQYF; CDR3nt: TGTGCCAGCTCTGGACGTCTAAGCACAGATACGCAGTATTTT
abundance: few; j_gene: TRBJ1-2; v_gene: TRBV20-1; d_gene: .; CDR3aa: CSASEPTAVTGYTF; CDR3nt: TGCAGTGCTAGTGAACCCACGGCCGTTACGGGCTACACCTTC
abundance: .; j_gene: TRBJ2-3; v_gene: TRBV4-1; d_gene: .; CDR3aa: CASSQEGSYTDTQYF; CDR3nt: TGCGCCAGCAGCCAAGAAGGCAGCTACACAGATACGCAGTATTTT
abundance: few; j_gene: TRBJ2-7; v_gene: TRBV10-2; d_gene: TRBD2; CDR3aa: CASSATLGLAVWEQYF; CDR3nt: TGCGCCAGCAGTGCGACTCTGGGACTAGCGGTCTGGGAGCAGTACTTC
abundance: .; j_gene: TRBJ2-1; v_gene: TRBV5-6; d_gene: .; CDR3aa: CASSLAPVNNEQFF; CDR3nt: TGTGCCAGCAGCTTGGCCCCGGTCAACAATGAGCAGTTCTTC
abundance: .; j_gene: TRBJ2-3; v_gene: TRBV6-5; d_gene: TRBD2; CDR3aa: CASSRGSSGGDTQYF; CDR3nt: TGTGCCAGCAGCCGTGGATCCTCGGGGGGAGATACGCAGTATTTT
abundance: .; j_gene: TRBJ1-5; v_gene: TRBV20-1; d_gene: .; CDR3aa: CSARDGGVTNQPQHF; CDR3nt: TGCAGTGCTAGAGATGGGGGGGTGACTAATCAGCCCCAGCATTTT
abundance: .; j_gene: TRBJ1-1; v_gene: TRBV6-5; d_gene: .; CDR3aa: CASRYGSMNTEAFF; CDR3nt: TGTGCCAGCAGGTACGGTAGCATGAACACTGAAGCTTTCTTT
abundance: few; j_gene: TRBJ2-3; v_gene: TRBV7-2; d_gene: .; CDR3aa: CASNPLDGGLTDTQYF; CDR3nt: TGTGCCAGCAACCCGCTGGACGGGGGTCTCACAGATACGCAGTATTTT
abundance: few; j_gene: TRBJ2-1; v_gene: TRBV7-2; d_gene: .; CDR3aa: CASIRIAWGSYNEQFF; CDR3nt: TGTGCCAGCATACGTATAGCCTGGGGATCTTACAATGAGCAGTTCTTC
abundance: .; j_gene: TRBJ1-1; v_gene: TRBV6-1; d_gene: .; CDR3aa: CASWGILNTEAFF; CDR3nt: TGTGCCAGCTGGGGCATACTGAACACTGAAGCTTTCTTT
abundance: once; j_gene: TRBJ2-3; v_gene: TRBV7-2; d_gene: TRBD2; CDR3aa: CASSPMTSGSTDTQYF; CDR3nt: TGTGCCAGCAGCCCGATGACTAGCGGAAGCACAGATACGCAGTATTTT
abundance: once; j_gene: TRBJ1-2; v_gene: TRBV6-2/TRBV6-3; d_gene: .; CDR3aa: CASSWGTTTGSGCTF; CDR3nt: TGTGCCAGCAGTTGGGGGACTACGACTGGTTCGGGCTGCACCTTC
abundance: few; j_gene: TRBJ1-2; v_gene: TRBV6-5; d_gene: .; CDR3aa: CASSYGTGTNYGHTF; CDR3nt: TGTGCCAGCAGTTACGGCACAGGGACCAACTATGGCCACACCTTC
abundance: few; j_gene: TRBJ2-1; v_gene: TRBV14; d_gene: TRBD2; CDR3aa: CASSPRERGAPRGQFF; CDR3nt: TGTGCCAGCAGCCCCAGGGAGCGGGGGGCCCCGAGGGGGCAGTTCTTC
abundance: .; j_gene: TRBJ2-7; v_gene: TRBV14; d_gene: .; CDR3aa: CASSQENGFESYEQYF; CDR3nt: TGTGCCAGCAGCCAAGAAAACGGCTTCGAGTCCTACGAGCAGTACTTC
abundance: few; j_gene: TRBJ2-1; v_gene: TRBV7-9; d_gene: .; CDR3aa: CASSLGDPGTLYNEQFF; CDR3nt: TGTGCCAGCAGCTTAGGGGACCCCGGGACTCTCTACAATGAGCAGTTCTTC
abundance: .; j_gene: TRBJ2-1; v_gene: TRBV10-3; d_gene: .; CDR3aa: CAISGEVVTYNEQFF; CDR3nt: TGTGCCATCAGTGGGGAGGTTGTAACCTACAATGAGCAGTTCTTC
abundance: .; j_gene: TRBJ2-1; v_gene: TRBV6-5; d_gene: .; CDR3aa: CASTSNWGFSYNEQFF; CDR3nt: TGTGCCAGCACCTCAAACTGGGGGTTCTCCTACAATGAGCAGTTCTTC
abundance: .; j_gene: TRBJ2-5; v_gene: TRBV27; d_gene: TRBD2; CDR3aa: CASSPPLLAGVRETQYF; CDR3nt: TGTGCCAGCAGTCCGCCTCTTTTAGCGGGGGTAAGAGAGACCCAGTACTTC
abundance: .; j_gene: TRBJ2-7; v_gene: TRBV7-9; d_gene: TRBD2; CDR3aa: CASSLASGGGEQYF; CDR3nt: TGTGCCAGCAGCTTAGCTAGCGGGGGTGGAGAGCAGTACTTC
abundance: .; j_gene: TRBJ2-7; v_gene: TRBV7-2; d_gene: .; CDR3aa: CASNSPPLEEQYF; CDR3nt: TGTGCCAGCAACTCCCCGCCCCTCGAAGAGCAGTACTTC
abundance: few; j_gene: TRBJ1-5; v_gene: TRBV18; d_gene: .; CDR3aa: CASSPGTAKGQPQHF; CDR3nt: TGTGCCAGCTCACCAGGGACCGCAAAGGGCCAGCCCCAGCATTTT